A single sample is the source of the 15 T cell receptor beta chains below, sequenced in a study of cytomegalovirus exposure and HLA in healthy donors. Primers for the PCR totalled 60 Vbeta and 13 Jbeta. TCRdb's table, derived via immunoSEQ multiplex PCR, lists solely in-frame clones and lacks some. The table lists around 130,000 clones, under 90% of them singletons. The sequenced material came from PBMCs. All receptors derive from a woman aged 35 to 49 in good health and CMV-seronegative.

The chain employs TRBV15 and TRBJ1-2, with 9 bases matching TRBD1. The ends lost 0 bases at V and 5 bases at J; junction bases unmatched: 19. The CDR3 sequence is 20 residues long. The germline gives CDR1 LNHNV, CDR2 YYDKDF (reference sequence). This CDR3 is CATSRDGGQGYPSLWYGYTF. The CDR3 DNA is TGTGCCACCAGCAGAGATGGGGGACAGGGATACCCGTCTTTGTGGTATGGCTACACCTTC.

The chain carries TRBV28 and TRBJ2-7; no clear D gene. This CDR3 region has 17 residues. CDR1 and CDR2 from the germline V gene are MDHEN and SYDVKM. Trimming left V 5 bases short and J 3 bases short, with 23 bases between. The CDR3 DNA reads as TGTGCCAGCAGTGAGACCCTGACTGGAATTAGGAGCTACGAGCAGTACTTC. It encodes CASSETLTGIRSYEQYF.

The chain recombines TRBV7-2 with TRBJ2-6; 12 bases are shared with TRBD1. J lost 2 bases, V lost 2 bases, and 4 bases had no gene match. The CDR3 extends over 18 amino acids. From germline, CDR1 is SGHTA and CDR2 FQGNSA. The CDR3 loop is CASSLIGTGGAGANVLTF. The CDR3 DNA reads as TGTGCCAGCAGCTTAATAGGGACAGGGGGCGCTGGGGCCAACGTCCTGACTTTC. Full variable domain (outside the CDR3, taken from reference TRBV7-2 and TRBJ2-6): GAGVSQSPSNKVTEKGKDVELRCDPISGHTALYWYRQSLGQGLEFLIYFQGNSAPDKSGLPSDRFSAERTGGSVSTLTIQRTQQEDSAVYLCASSLIGTGGAGANVLTFGAGSRLTVL.

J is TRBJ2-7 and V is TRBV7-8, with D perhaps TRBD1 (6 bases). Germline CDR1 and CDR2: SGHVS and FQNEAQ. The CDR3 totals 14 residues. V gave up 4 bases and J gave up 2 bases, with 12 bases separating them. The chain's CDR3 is CASSSTGNPYEQYF. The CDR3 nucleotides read TGTGCCAGCAGCTCAACAGGGAATCCCTACGAGCAGTACTTC.

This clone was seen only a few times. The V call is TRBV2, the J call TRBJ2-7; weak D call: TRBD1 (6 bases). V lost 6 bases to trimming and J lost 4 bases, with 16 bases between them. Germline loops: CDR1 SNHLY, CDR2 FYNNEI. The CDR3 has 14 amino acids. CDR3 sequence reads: CASRGLQGLYEQYF. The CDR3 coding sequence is TGTGCCAGCAGGGGCCTACAGGGATTATACGAGCAGTACTTC. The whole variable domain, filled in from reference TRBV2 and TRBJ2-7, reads EPEVTQTPSHQVTQMGQEVILRCVPISNHLYFYWYRQILGQKVEFLVSFYNNEISEKSEIFDDQFSVERPDGSNFTLKIRSTKLEDSAMYFCASRGLQGLYEQYFGPGTRLTVT.

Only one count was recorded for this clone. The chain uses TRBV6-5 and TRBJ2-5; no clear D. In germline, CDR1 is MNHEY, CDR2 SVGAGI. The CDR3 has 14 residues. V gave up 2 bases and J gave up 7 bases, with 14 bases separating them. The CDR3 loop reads CASSYDAGFGTQYF. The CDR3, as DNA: TGTGCCAGCAGTTACGACGCCGGGTTCGGGACCCAGTACTTC.

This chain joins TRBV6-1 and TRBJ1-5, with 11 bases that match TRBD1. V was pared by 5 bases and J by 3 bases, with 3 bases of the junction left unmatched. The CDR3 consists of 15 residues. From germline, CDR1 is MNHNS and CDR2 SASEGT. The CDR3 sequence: CASSRTGGHNQPQHF. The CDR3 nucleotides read TGTGCCAGCAGTAGGACAGGGGGCCACAATCAGCCCCAGCATTTT.

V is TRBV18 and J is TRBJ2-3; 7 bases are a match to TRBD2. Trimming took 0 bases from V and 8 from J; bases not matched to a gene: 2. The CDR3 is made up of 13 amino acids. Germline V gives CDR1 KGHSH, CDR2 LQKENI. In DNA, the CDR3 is TGTGCCAGCTCACCACCGGCGGGAGTTACGCAGTATTTT. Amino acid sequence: CASSPPAGVTQYF.

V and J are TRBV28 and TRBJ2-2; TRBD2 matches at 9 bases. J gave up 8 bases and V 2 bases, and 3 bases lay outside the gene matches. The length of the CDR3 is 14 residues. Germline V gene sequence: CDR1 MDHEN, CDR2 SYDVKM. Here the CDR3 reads CASSLVAGAGELFF. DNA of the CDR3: TGTGCCAGCAGTTTAGTAGCGGGAGCAGGGGAGCTGTTTTTT.

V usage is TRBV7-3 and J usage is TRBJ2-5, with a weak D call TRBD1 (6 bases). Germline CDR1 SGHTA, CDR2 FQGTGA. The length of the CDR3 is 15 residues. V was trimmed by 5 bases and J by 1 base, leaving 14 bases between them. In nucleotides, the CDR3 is TGTGCCAGCAGCCCGGGACACACACTCCAAGAGACCCAGTACTTC. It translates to CASSPGHTLQETQYF.

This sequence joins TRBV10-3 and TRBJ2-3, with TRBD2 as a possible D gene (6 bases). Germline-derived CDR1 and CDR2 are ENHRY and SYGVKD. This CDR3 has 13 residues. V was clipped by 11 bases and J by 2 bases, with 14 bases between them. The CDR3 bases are TGTGCCCTCCAGCAGGGACTCACAGATACGCAGTATTTT. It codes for CALQQGLTDTQYF.

CDR3 loop: CASSGTGRINEQYF. The CDR3 DNA reads TGCGCCAGCAGTGGGACAGGCAGGATAAACGAGCAGTACTTC. The J gene is TRBJ2-7, the V gene TRBV10-2, with 7 nucleotides matching TRBD1. Germline V gene data show CDR1 as WSHSY and CDR2 as SAAADI. This CDR3 spans 14 amino acids. V dropped 4 bases and J dropped 5; count of bases not matched to a gene: 8.

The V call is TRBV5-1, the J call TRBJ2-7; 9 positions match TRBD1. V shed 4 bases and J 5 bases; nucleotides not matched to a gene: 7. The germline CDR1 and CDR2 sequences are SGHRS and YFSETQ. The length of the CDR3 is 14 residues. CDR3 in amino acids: CASSASGTGNEQYF. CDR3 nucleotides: TGCGCCAGCAGCGCCTCCGGGACAGGGAACGAGCAGTACTTC.

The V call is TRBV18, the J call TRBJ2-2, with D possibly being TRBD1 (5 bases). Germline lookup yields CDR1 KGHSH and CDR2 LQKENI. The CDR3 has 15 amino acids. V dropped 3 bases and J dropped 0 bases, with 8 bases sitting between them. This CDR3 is CASSPRAANTGELFF. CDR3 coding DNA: TGTGCCAGCTCACCCAGGGCCGCGAACACCGGGGAGCTGTTTTTT.

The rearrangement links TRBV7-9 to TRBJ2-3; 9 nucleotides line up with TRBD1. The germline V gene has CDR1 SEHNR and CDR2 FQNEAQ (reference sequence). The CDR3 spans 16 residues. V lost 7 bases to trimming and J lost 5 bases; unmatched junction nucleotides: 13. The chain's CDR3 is CASKIKGQGGGDTQYF. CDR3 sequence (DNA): TGTGCCAGCAAAATAAAGGGACAGGGAGGAGGAGATACGCAGTATTTT.